This T cell receptor (beta chain) was sequenced for a study of shared clonotypes between healthy human individuals. Trimming at V came to 8 bases and at J to 0 bases, leaving 10 bases not matched to a gene. CDR1 and CDR2 (germline): MGHDK, SYGVNS. The CDR3 has 15 amino acids. Evenly divided among several immunoSEQ plates was the genomic DNA of each subset. Profiling relied on immunoSEQ multiplex PCR, and the TCRdb table lists in-frame clones only, not all of them. The repertoire holds fewer than 400,000 clones, about 74% seen once, with over 9% in the top ten. Sequencing used memory CD4+ T cells sorted from blood. The subset here: CD45RA-negative fraction. The genes are TRBV25-1 and TRBJ2-7; 7 nucleotides align to TRBD1. This TCR came from a man aged 25-40 years in good health. CDR3 sequence: CASQPSQGSSYEQYF. For the CDR3, the DNA is TGTGCCAGCCAGCCCTCACAGGGGAGCTCCTACGAGCAGTACTTC.